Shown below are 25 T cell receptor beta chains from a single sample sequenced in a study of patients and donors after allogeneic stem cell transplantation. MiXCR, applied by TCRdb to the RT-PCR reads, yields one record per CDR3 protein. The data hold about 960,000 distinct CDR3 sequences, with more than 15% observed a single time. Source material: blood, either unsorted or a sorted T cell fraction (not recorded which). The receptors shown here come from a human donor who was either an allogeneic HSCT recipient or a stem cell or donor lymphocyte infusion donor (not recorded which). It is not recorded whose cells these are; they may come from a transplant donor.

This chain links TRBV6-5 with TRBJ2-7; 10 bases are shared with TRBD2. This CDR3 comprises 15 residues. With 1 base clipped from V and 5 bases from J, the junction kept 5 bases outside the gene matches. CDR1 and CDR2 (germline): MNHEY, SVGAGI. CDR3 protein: CASSYLASGRDEQYF. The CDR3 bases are TGTGCCAGCAGTTACTTGGCCAGCGGGAGGGACGAGCAGTACTTC.

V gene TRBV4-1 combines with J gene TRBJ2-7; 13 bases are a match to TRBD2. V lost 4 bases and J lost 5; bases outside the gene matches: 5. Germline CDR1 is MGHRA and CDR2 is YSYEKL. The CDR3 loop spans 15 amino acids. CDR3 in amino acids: CASSLLAGGRDEQYF. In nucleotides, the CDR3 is TGCGCCAGCAGCCTACTAGCGGGAGGGCGGGACGAGCAGTACTTC.

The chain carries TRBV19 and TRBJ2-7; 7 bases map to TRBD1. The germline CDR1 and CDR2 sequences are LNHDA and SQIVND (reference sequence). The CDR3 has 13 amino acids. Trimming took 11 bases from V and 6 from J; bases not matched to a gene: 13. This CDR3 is CASRDSPSSEQYF. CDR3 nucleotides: TGTGCCTCCCGGGACAGCCCCTCTAGCGAGCAGTACTTC.

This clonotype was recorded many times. As DNA, the CDR3 is TGTGCCATCACTCGCCCGGGCGGCGGGGAGCTGTTTTTT. This sequence encodes CAITRPGGGELFF. This rearrangement joins TRBV10-3 to TRBJ2-2; no definite D call. Trimming removed 7 bases at V and 7 bases at J, with 13 bases between. This CDR3 has 13 residues. Germline V lookup: CDR1 ENHRY, CDR2 SYGVKD.

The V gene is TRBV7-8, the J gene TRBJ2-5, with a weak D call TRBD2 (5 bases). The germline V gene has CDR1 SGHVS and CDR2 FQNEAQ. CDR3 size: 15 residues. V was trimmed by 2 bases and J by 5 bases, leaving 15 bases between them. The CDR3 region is CASSLSAGKRETQYF. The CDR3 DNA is TGTGCCAGCAGCTTAAGCGCCGGAAAGCGGGAGACCCAGTACTTC.

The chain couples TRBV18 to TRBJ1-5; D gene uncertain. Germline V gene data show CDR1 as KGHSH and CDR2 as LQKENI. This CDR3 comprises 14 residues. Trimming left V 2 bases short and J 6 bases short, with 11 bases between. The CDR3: CASSPGSAGQPQHF. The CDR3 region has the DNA TGTGCCAGCTCACCAGGATCGGCGGGTCAGCCCCAGCATTTT. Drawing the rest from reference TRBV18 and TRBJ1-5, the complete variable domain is NAGVMQNPRHLVRRRGQEARLRCSPMKGHSHVYWYRQLPEEGLKFMVYLQKENIIDESGMPKERFSAEFPKEGPSILRIQQVVRGDSAAYFCASSPGSAGQPQHFGDGTRLSIL.

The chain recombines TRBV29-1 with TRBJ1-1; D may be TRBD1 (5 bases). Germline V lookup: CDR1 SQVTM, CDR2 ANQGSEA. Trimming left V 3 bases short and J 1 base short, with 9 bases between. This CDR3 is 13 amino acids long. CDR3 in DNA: TGCAGCGTTGACGGTACAGGGAACACTGAAGCTTTCTTT. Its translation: CSVDGTGNTEAFF.

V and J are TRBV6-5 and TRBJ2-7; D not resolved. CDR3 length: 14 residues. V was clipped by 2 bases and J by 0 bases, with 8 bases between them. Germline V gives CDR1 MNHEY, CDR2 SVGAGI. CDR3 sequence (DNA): TGTGCCAGCAGTTACGTTAAGGGCTCCTACGAGCAGTACTTC. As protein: CASSYVKGSYEQYF.

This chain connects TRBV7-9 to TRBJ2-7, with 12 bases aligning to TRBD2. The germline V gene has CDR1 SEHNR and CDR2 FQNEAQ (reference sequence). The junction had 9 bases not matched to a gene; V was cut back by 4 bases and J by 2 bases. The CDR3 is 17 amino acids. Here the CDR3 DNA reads TGTGCCAGCAGCTCGACTAGCGGGGGCCTCCGGGCCTACGAGCAGTACTTC. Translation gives CASSSTSGGLRAYEQYF.

The CDR3 region is CASSSAGQGSYEQYF. DNA for the CDR3: TGCGCCAGCAGCTCCGCCGGACAGGGCTCCTACGAGCAGTACTTC. This chain links TRBV5-1 with TRBJ2-7; 8 nucleotides agree with TRBD1. Germline V gene data show CDR1 as SGHRS and CDR2 as YFSETQ. After removal of 3 bases from V and 0 bases from J, the junction contained 5 bases not matched to a gene. The CDR3 spans 15 residues.

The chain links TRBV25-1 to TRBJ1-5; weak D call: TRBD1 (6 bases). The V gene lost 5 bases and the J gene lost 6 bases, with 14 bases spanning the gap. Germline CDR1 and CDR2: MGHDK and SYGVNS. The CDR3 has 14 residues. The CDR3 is CASSRQGIGQPQHF. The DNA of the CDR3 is TGTGCCAGCAGTCGCCAGGGGATAGGTCAGCCCCAGCATTTT.

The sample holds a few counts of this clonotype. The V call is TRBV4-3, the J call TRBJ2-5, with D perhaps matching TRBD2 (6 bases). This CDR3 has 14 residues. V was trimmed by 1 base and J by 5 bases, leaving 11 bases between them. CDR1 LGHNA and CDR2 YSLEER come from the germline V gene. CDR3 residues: CASSQGKGRETQYF. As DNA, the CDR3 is TGCGCCAGCAGCCAAGGAAAAGGGAGGGAGACCCAGTACTTC.

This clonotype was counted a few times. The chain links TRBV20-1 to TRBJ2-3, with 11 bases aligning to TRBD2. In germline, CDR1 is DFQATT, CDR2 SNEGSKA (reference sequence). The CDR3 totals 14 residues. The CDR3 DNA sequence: TGCAGAGACAGACTAGCGGGGATGATTGATACGCAGTATTTT. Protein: CRDRLAGMIDTQYF.

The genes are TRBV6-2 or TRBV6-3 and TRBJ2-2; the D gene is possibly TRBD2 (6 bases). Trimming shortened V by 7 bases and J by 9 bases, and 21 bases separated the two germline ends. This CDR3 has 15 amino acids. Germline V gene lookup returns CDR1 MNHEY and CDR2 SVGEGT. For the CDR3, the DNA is TGTGCCAGCAATGAGCCGGGACGCGGGGCCTGGGAGCTGTTTTTT. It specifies CASNEPGRGAWELFF.

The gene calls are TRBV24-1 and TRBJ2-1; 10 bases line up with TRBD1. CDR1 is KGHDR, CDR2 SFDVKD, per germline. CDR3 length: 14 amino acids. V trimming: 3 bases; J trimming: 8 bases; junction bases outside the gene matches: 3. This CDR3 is CATSDRDRGYEQFF. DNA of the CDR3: TGTGCCACCAGTGATCGGGACAGGGGCTATGAGCAGTTCTTC.

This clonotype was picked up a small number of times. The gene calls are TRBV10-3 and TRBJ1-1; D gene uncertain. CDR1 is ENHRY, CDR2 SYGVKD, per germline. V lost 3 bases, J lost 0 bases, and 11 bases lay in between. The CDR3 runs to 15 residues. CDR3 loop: CAISERETVNTEAFF. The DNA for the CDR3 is TGTGCCATCAGTGAAAGAGAAACGGTGAACACTGAAGCTTTCTTT.

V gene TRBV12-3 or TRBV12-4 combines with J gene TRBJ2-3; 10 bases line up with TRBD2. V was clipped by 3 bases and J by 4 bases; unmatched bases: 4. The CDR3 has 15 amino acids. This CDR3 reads CASSFGTSDSDTQYF. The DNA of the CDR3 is TGTGCCAGCAGTTTCGGGACTAGCGACTCAGATACGCAGTATTTT.

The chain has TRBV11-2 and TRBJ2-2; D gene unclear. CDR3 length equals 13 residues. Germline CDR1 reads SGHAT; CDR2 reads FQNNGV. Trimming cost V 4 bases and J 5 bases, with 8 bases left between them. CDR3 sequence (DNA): TGTGCCAGCAGCTGGGTTACTACCGGGGAGCTGTTTTTT. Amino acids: CASSWVTTGELFF. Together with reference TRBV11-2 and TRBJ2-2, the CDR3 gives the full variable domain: EAGVAQSPRYKIIEKRQSVAFWCNPISGHATLYWYQQILGQGPKLLIQFQNNGVVDDSQLPKDRFSAERLKGVDSTLKIQPAKLEDSAVYLCASSWVTTGELFFGEGSRLTVL.

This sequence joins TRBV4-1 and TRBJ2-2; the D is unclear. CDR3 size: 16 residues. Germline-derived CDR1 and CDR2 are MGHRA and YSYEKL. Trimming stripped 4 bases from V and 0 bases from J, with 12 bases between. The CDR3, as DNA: TGCGCCAGCAGCCCCCTTGAAAGGTCGAACACCGGGGAGCTGTTTTTT. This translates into CASSPLERSNTGELFF.

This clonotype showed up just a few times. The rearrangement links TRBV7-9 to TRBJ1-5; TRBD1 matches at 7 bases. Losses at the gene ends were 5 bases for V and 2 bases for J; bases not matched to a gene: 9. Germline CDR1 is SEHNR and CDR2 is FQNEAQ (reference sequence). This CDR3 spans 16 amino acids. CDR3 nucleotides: TGTGCCAGCAGCGCCTCAGGGGGAAGGGGCAATCAGCCCCAGCATTTT. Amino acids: CASSASGGRGNQPQHF.

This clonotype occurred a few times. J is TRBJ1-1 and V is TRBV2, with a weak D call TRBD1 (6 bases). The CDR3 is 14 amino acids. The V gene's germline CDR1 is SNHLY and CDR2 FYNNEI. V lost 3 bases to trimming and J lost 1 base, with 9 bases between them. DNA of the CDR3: TGTGCCAGCAGTGAGGACAGCCAGAACACTGAAGCTTTCTTT. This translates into CASSEDSQNTEAFF.

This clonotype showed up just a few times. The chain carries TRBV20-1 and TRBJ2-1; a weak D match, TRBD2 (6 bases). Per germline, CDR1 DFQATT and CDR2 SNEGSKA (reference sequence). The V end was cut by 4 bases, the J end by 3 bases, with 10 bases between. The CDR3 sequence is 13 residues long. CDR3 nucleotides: TGCAGTGCTAAACCTAGCGTCTACAATGAGCAGTTCTTC. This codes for CSAKPSVYNEQFF.

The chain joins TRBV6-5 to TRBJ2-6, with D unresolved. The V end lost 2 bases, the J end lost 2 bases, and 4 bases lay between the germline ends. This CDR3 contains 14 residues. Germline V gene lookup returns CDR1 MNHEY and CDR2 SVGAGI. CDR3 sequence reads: CASSYAPGANVLTF. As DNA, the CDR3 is TGTGCCAGCAGTTACGCACCTGGGGCCAACGTCCTGACTTTC.

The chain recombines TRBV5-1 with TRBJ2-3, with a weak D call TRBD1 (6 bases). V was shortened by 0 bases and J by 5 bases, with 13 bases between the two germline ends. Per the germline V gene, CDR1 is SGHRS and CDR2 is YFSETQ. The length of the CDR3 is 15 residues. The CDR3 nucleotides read TGCGCCAGCAGCTTGGCCTCAGGGGCTAGAGATACGCAGTATTTT. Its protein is CASSLASGARDTQYF.

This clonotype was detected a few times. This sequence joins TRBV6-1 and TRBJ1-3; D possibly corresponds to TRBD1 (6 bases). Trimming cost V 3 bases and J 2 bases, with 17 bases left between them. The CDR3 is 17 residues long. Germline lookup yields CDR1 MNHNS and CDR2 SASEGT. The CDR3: CASSDYPYRVTGNTIYF. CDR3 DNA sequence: TGTGCCAGCAGTGATTATCCCTACAGGGTGACTGGAAACACCATATATTTT.